This T cell receptor (beta chain) was identified during a study of blood T cell repertoires in COVID-19. Study summary: Acute and convalescent COVID-19 samples came from the United States, Italy and Spain. PBMCs, B-cell-depleted T cells, or T cells provided the cDNA or gDNA that made up the material.

V was trimmed by 4 bases and J by 3 bases, leaving 11 bases between them. This CDR3 is 15 amino acids long. The V gene's germline CDR1 is SGDLS and CDR2 YYNGEE. Enrolled during active infection, Seattle patients were then followed longitudinally. In the original processing: Amplification of reference gene primers was used by the study to estimate nucleated cell counts. The method was immunoSEQ multiplex PCR; TCRdb's version includes in-frame clones alone and lacks a portion of them. V and J calls and clone size are as listed in that table; D and trimming were resolved from the DNA. The sample shows roughly 100,000 clones, approximately 80% of them seen only once.

This TCR was recovered from a man of 80 years or more with COVID-19, enrolled during active disease. The chain recombines TRBV9 with TRBJ1-6; a weak D match, TRBD1 (5 bases). The sequenced sample was peripheral blood. CDR3 DNA sequence: TGTGCCAGCAGCCCCCAGGGTAGCTATAATTCACCCCTCCACTTT. Protein: CASSPQGSYNSPLHF.